These T cell receptor beta chains were read from a single sample in a study of shared clonotypes between healthy human individuals. The data were produced by immunoSEQ multiplex PCR, yet TCRdb's version contains in-frame clones alone and is incomplete. The data show some 2,100,000 clones, more than 90% seen once. Sequencing input: naive CD4+ T cells sorted from blood. Receptor source: a man between 18 and 29 years old in good health. Both conserved end residues are part of each CDR3. Fields, in order: D gene, clone size, J gene, V gene, CDR3 protein, CDR3 DNA. The D gene is left open where the match is weak. A clone size is listed for some rows: how often the clone was seen (once, few, many), or a class if it is expanded.

>TRBD2|-|TRBJ2-2|TRBV18
CASSPLAGGDTGELFF
TGTGCCAGCTCACCATTAGCGGGAGGCGACACCGGGGAGCTGTTTTTT
>-|-|TRBJ1-3|TRBV6-1
CASSPTGGLVNTIYF
TGTGCCAGCAGTCCCACCGGGGGGCTAGTAAACACCATATATTTT
>-|-|TRBJ2-7|TRBV4-1
CASSQDQGWAYEQYF
TGCGCCAGCAGCCAAGATCAAGGGTGGGCCTACGAGCAGTACTTC
>TRBD2|-|TRBJ2-7|TRBV7-2
CASSLAASGTGEQYF
TGTGCCAGCAGCTTAGCGGCCAGCGGGACCGGCGAGCAGTACTTC
>TRBD1|-|TRBJ2-7|TRBV29-1
CSVQGGVFYEQYF
TGCAGCGTACAGGGGGGAGTATTCTACGAGCAGTACTTC
>-|few|TRBJ2-7|TRBV18
CASSPGTYEQYF
TGTGCCAGCTCACCGGGCACCTACGAGCAGTACTTC
>-|-|TRBJ1-5|TRBV6-5
CASSYSGASNQPQHF
TGTGCCAGCAGTTACTCAGGGGCTAGCAATCAGCCCCAGCATTTT
>TRBD1|-|TRBJ1-5|TRBV23-1
CASSQTDRGRNQPQHF
TGCGCCAGCAGTCAAACTGACAGGGGGCGGAATCAGCCCCAGCATTTT
>-|-|TRBJ2-5|TRBV13
CASSFRSGETQYF
TGTGCCAGCAGCTTTAGATCCGGGGAGACCCAGTACTTC
>TRBD1|-|TRBJ1-5|TRBV30
CASSFSGQGSQPQHF
TGTGCCTCCTCCTTCTCGGGACAGGGCAGTCAGCCCCAGCATTTT
>TRBD1|once|TRBJ1-2|TRBV6-1
CASSWTGEGGYTF
TGTGCCAGCAGCTGGACAGGGGAAGGTGGCTACACCTTC
>-|-|TRBJ2-7|TRBV5-1
CASKPGLGEQYF
TGCGCCAGCAAACCAGGGCTCGGGGAGCAGTACTTC
>-|-|TRBJ2-1|TRBV27
CASSLEGLPYNEQFF
TGTGCCAGCAGTTTAGAGGGGCTGCCCTACAATGAGCAGTTCTTC
>-|-|TRBJ2-3|TRBV21-1
CASSKDRPSGSTDTQYF
TGTGCCAGCAGCAAAGATAGGCCTAGCGGGAGTACGGATACGCAGTATTTT
>-|-|TRBJ1-5|TRBV6-1
CASSERNPGNQPQHF
TGTGCCAGCAGTGAACGGAATCCGGGCAATCAGCCCCAGCATTTT
>-|-|TRBJ2-2|TRBV19
CASSIGGELFF
TGTGCCAGTAGTATCGGCGGGGAGCTGTTTTTT
>-|-|TRBJ1-1|TRBV6-5
CASSYQRAGFGAFF
TGTGCCAGCAGTTACCAACGCGCAGGGTTTGGAGCTTTCTTT
>-|-|TRBJ1-1|TRBV28
CASSSQGKGIAEAFF
TGTGCCAGCAGTTCACAGGGTAAGGGGATCGCTGAAGCTTTCTTT
>TRBD2|-|TRBJ2-3|TRBV5-1
CASSSGLGDTQYF
TGCGCCAGCAGCTCCGGACTAGGGGATACGCAGTATTTT
>-|-|TRBJ2-3|TRBV7-9
CASSPGLVVGTDTQYF
TGTGCCAGCAGCCCCGGCCTGGTGGTAGGCACAGATACGCAGTATTTT
>-|-|TRBJ2-2|TRBV9
CASSREGNTGELFF
TGTGCCAGCAGCCGAGAGGGTAATACCGGGGAGCTGTTTTTT
>TRBD2|-|TRBJ2-1|TRBV4-1
CASSQLSLAGVSEQFF
TGCGCCAGCAGCCAATTATCCCTAGCGGGAGTTAGTGAGCAGTTCTTC
>TRBD2|-|TRBJ2-1|TRBV27
CASRYSGKASYNEQFF
TGTGCCAGCAGATATAGCGGGAAGGCCTCCTACAATGAGCAGTTCTTC
>-|-|TRBJ2-7|TRBV6-4
CASSDSPDSRLREQYF
TGTGCCAGCAGTGACTCCCCGGACAGTAGATTACGAGAGCAGTACTTC
>-|-|TRBJ1-1|TRBV6-5
CASSYSWQGLTEAFF
TGTGCCAGCAGTTACTCTTGGCAGGGCCTCACTGAAGCTTTCTTT
>-|-|TRBJ2-3|TRBV7-9
CASSRETRVGLF
TGTGCCAGCAGCAGGGAGACTAGGGTCGGTCTCTTT
>TRBD1|-|TRBJ2-5|TRBV19
CASSKGSAGGTGWETQYF
TGTGCCAGTAGTAAGGGTTCAGCAGGGGGCACAGGCTGGGAGACCCAGTACTTC
>-|-|TRBJ2-5|TRBV5-1
CASSLGWAETQYF
TGCGCCAGCAGCTTGGGGTGGGCGGAGACCCAGTACTTC
>-|-|TRBJ2-3|TRBV11-3
CASSPTDSDTQYF
TGTGCCAGCAGCCCCACAGACTCAGATACGCAGTATTTT
>-|-|TRBJ2-5|TRBV6-5
CASKPPGQETQYF
TGTGCCAGCAAACCCCCAGGGCAAGAGACCCAGTACTTC
>TRBD2|-|TRBJ2-5|TRBV5-1
CASSYNLAGGQETQYF
TGCGCCAGCAGCTACAATCTAGCGGGGGGGCAGGAGACCCAGTACTTC
>-|few|TRBJ1-5|TRBV6-5
CASSYPGTPGRQPQHF
TGTGCCAGCAGTTACCCCGGGACCCCCGGACGTCAGCCCCAGCATTTT